Listed below are T cell receptor beta chains from one sample, sequenced in a study of cytomegalovirus exposure and HLA in healthy donors. Using immunoSEQ multiplex PCR, the repertoire was profiled, and TCRdb retains in-frame clones only, with some absent. The sample holds 95,000 to 100,000 clones, approximately 85% seen once. The specimen was PBMCs. These receptors all come from a man aged 25-45 years in good health and CMV-seronegative. CDR3s include the opening cysteine and the closing phenylalanine or tryptophan. The order of the fields is V gene, J gene, clone size, D gene, CDR3 protein, CDR3 DNA. The D gene is left open where the match is weak. Expanded clones get a size class; other rows say once, few or many, or leave the size out.

V gene: TRBV29-1
J gene: TRBJ2-7
clone size: .
D gene: TRBD1
CDR3 protein: CSVEGQVGEQYF
CDR3 DNA: TGCAGCGTTGAGGGACAGGTGGGCGAGCAGTACTTC

V gene: TRBV27
J gene: TRBJ1-6
clone size: once
D gene: .
CDR3 protein: CASSFLGDTEHSPLHF
CDR3 DNA: TGTGCCAGCAGCTTTCTTGGGGACACCGAACATTCACCCCTCCACTTT

V gene: TRBV5-6
J gene: TRBJ1-5
clone size: .
D gene: .
CDR3 protein: CASSFYSNQPQHF
CDR3 DNA: TGTGCCAGCAGCTTTTATAGCAATCAGCCCCAGCATTTT

V gene: TRBV6-5
J gene: TRBJ1-2
clone size: .
D gene: TRBD1
CDR3 protein: CASSQGAASYTF
CDR3 DNA: TGTGCCAGCTCACAGGGGGCAGCGAGCTACACCTTC

V gene: TRBV13
J gene: TRBJ2-1
clone size: .
D gene: .
CDR3 protein: CASSSGGGYEQFF
CDR3 DNA: TGTGCCAGCAGCTCGGGAGGGGGCTATGAGCAGTTCTTC

V gene: TRBV5-1
J gene: TRBJ2-3
clone size: .
D gene: TRBD1
CDR3 protein: CASSSQGQGETDTQYF
CDR3 DNA: TGCGCCAGCAGCTCGCAGGGACAGGGGGAAACAGATACGCAGTATTTT

V gene: TRBV30
J gene: TRBJ1-5
clone size: .
D gene: .
CDR3 protein: CAWSSQGGSNQPQHF
CDR3 DNA: TGTGCCTGGAGTTCACAGGGAGGGTCCAATCAGCCCCAGCATTTT

V gene: TRBV7-9
J gene: TRBJ2-3
clone size: .
D gene: .
CDR3 protein: CASSPTSTDTQYF
CDR3 DNA: TGTGCCAGCAGCCCGACTAGCACAGATACGCAGTATTTT

V gene: TRBV30
J gene: TRBJ2-6
clone size: .
D gene: .
CDR3 protein: CAWSVQRRTRPGANVLTF
CDR3 DNA: TGTGCCTGGAGTGTACAAAGGAGAACCCGACCGGGGGCCAACGTCCTGACTTTC

V gene: TRBV9
J gene: TRBJ2-3
clone size: .
D gene: .
CDR3 protein: CASSLSTDTQYF
CDR3 DNA: TGTGCCAGCAGCCTCAGCACAGATACGCAGTATTTT

V gene: TRBV29-1
J gene: TRBJ2-1
clone size: .
D gene: TRBD1
CDR3 protein: CSIDRGPYNEQFF
CDR3 DNA: TGCAGCATTGACAGGGGCCCCTACAATGAGCAGTTCTTC

V gene: TRBV6-6
J gene: TRBJ2-3
clone size: few
D gene: TRBD2
CDR3 protein: CASSYRLAGERDTQYF
CDR3 DNA: TGTGCCAGCAGTTACCGACTAGCGGGAGAGCGGGATACGCAGTATTTT

V gene: TRBV5-4
J gene: TRBJ2-1
clone size: .
D gene: TRBD2
CDR3 protein: CASSLRGGTNEQFF
CDR3 DNA: TGTGCCAGCAGCTTGCGGGGGGGCACGAATGAGCAGTTCTTC

V gene: TRBV5-1
J gene: TRBJ2-3
clone size: .
D gene: .
CDR3 protein: CASKTGESTDTQYF
CDR3 DNA: TGCGCCAGCAAGACGGGGGAGAGCACAGATACGCAGTATTTT

V gene: TRBV27
J gene: TRBJ1-6
clone size: .
D gene: TRBD1
CDR3 protein: CASRWGTASSPLHF
CDR3 DNA: TGTGCCAGCAGATGGGGGACAGCTAGTTCACCCCTCCACTTT

V gene: TRBV4-1
J gene: TRBJ2-2
clone size: .
D gene: .
CDR3 protein: CASSQEVLGVGFTGELFF
CDR3 DNA: TGCGCCAGCAGCCAAGAAGTACTCGGGGTGGGTTTCACCGGGGAGCTGTTTTTT

V gene: TRBV27
J gene: TRBJ2-7
clone size: once
D gene: .
CDR3 protein: CASSLISRAYEQYF
CDR3 DNA: TGTGCCAGCAGTTTAATCTCCCGAGCCTACGAGCAGTACTTC

V gene: TRBV4-1
J gene: TRBJ2-5
clone size: .
D gene: TRBD2
CDR3 protein: CASSRSGLAPETQYF
CDR3 DNA: TGCGCCAGCAGCCGGTCGGGACTAGCCCCGGAGACCCAGTACTTC

V gene: TRBV30
J gene: TRBJ1-2
clone size: .
D gene: .
CDR3 protein: CAWSKRSAGGYTF
CDR3 DNA: TGTGCCTGGAGTAAAAGATCGGCGGGTGGCTACACCTTC

V gene: TRBV6-5
J gene: TRBJ2-7
clone size: few
D gene: TRBD2
CDR3 protein: CASRRTSGDSYEQYF
CDR3 DNA: TGTGCCAGCCGCCGGACTAGCGGTGACTCCTACGAGCAGTACTTC

V gene: TRBV4-1
J gene: TRBJ1-3
clone size: once
D gene: .
CDR3 protein: CASSPGGKFGNTIYF
CDR3 DNA: TGCGCCAGCAGCCCCGGGGGGAAATTTGGAAACACCATATATTTT

V gene: TRBV5-6
J gene: TRBJ1-5
clone size: .
D gene: .
CDR3 protein: CASSLGNEYRTGNQPQHF
CDR3 DNA: TGTGCCAGCAGCTTGGGCAACGAATATAGGACGGGAAATCAGCCCCAGCATTTT

V gene: TRBV29-1
J gene: TRBJ2-1
clone size: .
D gene: TRBD1
CDR3 protein: CSVRRDREGDEQFF
CDR3 DNA: TGCAGCGTCCGCCGGGACAGGGAAGGGGATGAGCAGTTCTTC

V gene: TRBV4-3
J gene: TRBJ1-1
clone size: .
D gene: .
CDR3 protein: CASSKTGYTEAFF
CDR3 DNA: TGCGCCAGCAGCAAAACAGGTTACACTGAAGCTTTCTTT

V gene: TRBV30
J gene: TRBJ1-5
clone size: .
D gene: .
CDR3 protein: CAWRQTGDSNQPQHF
CDR3 DNA: TGTGCCTGGAGACAGACCGGGGATAGCAATCAGCCCCAGCATTTT

V gene: TRBV11-2
J gene: TRBJ1-6
clone size: .
D gene: .
CDR3 protein: CASSLRGADNSPLHF
CDR3 DNA: TGTGCCAGCAGCTTACGCGGGGCCGATAATTCACCCCTCCACTTT

V gene: TRBV29-1
J gene: TRBJ2-7
clone size: .
D gene: TRBD2
CDR3 protein: CSGAGGQGYEQYF
CDR3 DNA: TGCAGCGGGGCGGGGGGCCAAGGGTACGAGCAGTACTTC

V gene: TRBV7-2
J gene: TRBJ1-1
clone size: .
D gene: .
CDR3 protein: CASSSPQTEAFF
CDR3 DNA: TGTGCCAGCAGCTCCCCCCAGACTGAAGCTTTCTTT

V gene: TRBV5-4
J gene: TRBJ2-7
clone size: .
D gene: .
CDR3 protein: CASSTSIGGGRYEQYF
CDR3 DNA: TGTGCCAGCAGCACTAGCATTGGGGGTGGGCGGTACGAGCAGTACTTC

V gene: TRBV11-2
J gene: TRBJ2-3
clone size: .
D gene: .
CDR3 protein: CASSPSTDTQYF
CDR3 DNA: TGTGCCAGCAGCCCTAGCACAGATACGCAGTATTTT

V gene: TRBV7-2
J gene: TRBJ2-7
clone size: .
D gene: .
CDR3 protein: CASSLGRYEQYF
CDR3 DNA: TGTGCCAGCAGCTTAGGTCGGTACGAGCAGTACTTC

V gene: TRBV14
J gene: TRBJ2-7
clone size: .
D gene: TRBD2
CDR3 protein: CASSQEARTSGRYEQYF
CDR3 DNA: TGTGCCAGCAGCCAAGAAGCACGGACTAGCGGGAGGTACGAGCAGTACTTC

V gene: TRBV5-1
J gene: TRBJ2-5
clone size: few
D gene: TRBD2
CDR3 protein: CASSASGTKETQYF
CDR3 DNA: TGCGCCAGCAGCGCTAGCGGGACGAAAGAGACCCAGTACTTC

V gene: TRBV9
J gene: TRBJ2-3
clone size: .
D gene: TRBD1
CDR3 protein: CASSAPRGLIVDTQYF
CDR3 DNA: TGTGCCAGCAGCGCCCCGAGGGGGCTTATTGTAGATACGCAGTATTTT

V gene: TRBV9
J gene: TRBJ1-5
clone size: .
D gene: .
CDR3 protein: CASSATEDSNQPQHF
CDR3 DNA: TGTGCCAGCAGCGCCACTGAGGATAGCAATCAGCCCCAGCATTTT

V gene: TRBV12-5
J gene: TRBJ2-2
clone size: .
D gene: TRBD1
CDR3 protein: CASGLLGQLNTGELFF
CDR3 DNA: TGTGCTAGTGGTTTGTTGGGACAGCTGAACACCGGGGAGCTGTTTTTT

V gene: TRBV5-1
J gene: TRBJ2-7
clone size: .
D gene: .
CDR3 protein: CASRQVSSYEQYF
CDR3 DNA: TGCGCCAGCAGACAGGTTAGCTCCTACGAGCAGTACTTC

V gene: TRBV14
J gene: TRBJ2-5
clone size: .
D gene: .
CDR3 protein: CASSQDRVGETQYF
CDR3 DNA: TGTGCCAGCAGCCAAGACAGGGTCGGGGAGACCCAGTACTTC

V gene: TRBV30
J gene: TRBJ2-2
clone size: .
D gene: .
CDR3 protein: CAWTRSGNTGELFF
CDR3 DNA: TGTGCCTGGACCCGTAGCGGGAACACCGGGGAGCTGTTTTTT

V gene: TRBV11-2
J gene: TRBJ2-2
clone size: .
D gene: .
CDR3 protein: CASSLFLGNTGELFF
CDR3 DNA: TGTGCCAGCAGCTTATTTCTAGGCAACACCGGGGAGCTGTTTTTT

V gene: TRBV9
J gene: TRBJ2-7
clone size: .
D gene: TRBD1
CDR3 protein: CASSFGQGAGEQYF
CDR3 DNA: TGTGCCAGCAGCTTCGGACAGGGGGCGGGCGAGCAGTACTTC

V gene: TRBV10-3
J gene: TRBJ2-7
clone size: once
D gene: TRBD2
CDR3 protein: CAISDDTSGRFYEQYF
CDR3 DNA: TGTGCCATCAGTGACGACACTAGCGGGAGGTTTTACGAGCAGTACTTC

V gene: TRBV7-9
J gene: TRBJ1-2
clone size: .
D gene: .
CDR3 protein: CASSSISWKGKGDGYTF
CDR3 DNA: TGTGCCAGCAGCTCTATTTCGTGGAAGGGGAAAGGAGATGGCTACACCTTC

V gene: TRBV10-3
J gene: TRBJ1-6
clone size: .
D gene: .
CDR3 protein: CAISTGNSPLHF
CDR3 DNA: TGTGCCATCAGTACAGGGAATTCACCCCTCCACTTT

V gene: TRBV6-5
J gene: TRBJ2-7
clone size: .
D gene: .
CDR3 protein: CASSLGGSPYEQYF
CDR3 DNA: TGTGCCAGCAGTTTAGGGGGATCCCCCTACGAGCAGTACTTC

V gene: TRBV30
J gene: TRBJ1-4
clone size: .
D gene: .
CDR3 protein: CAWDRNEKLFF
CDR3 DNA: TGTGCCTGGGACAGGAATGAAAAACTGTTTTTT

V gene: TRBV6-1
J gene: TRBJ2-7
clone size: .
D gene: TRBD1
CDR3 protein: CATSGQGRLYEQYF
CDR3 DNA: TGTGCCACCTCAGGACAGGGGAGATTATACGAGCAGTACTTC

V gene: TRBV27
J gene: TRBJ2-5
clone size: .
D gene: .
CDR3 protein: CASSLSQSLQETQYF
CDR3 DNA: TGTGCCAGCAGTTTATCCCAGTCCCTCCAAGAGACCCAGTACTTC

V gene: TRBV2
J gene: TRBJ2-5
clone size: .
D gene: .
CDR3 protein: CASSLTHQETQYF
CDR3 DNA: TGTGCCAGCAGTCTGACACACCAAGAGACCCAGTACTTC

V gene: TRBV7-2
J gene: TRBJ2-1
clone size: .
D gene: .
CDR3 protein: CASSQFLYNEQFF
CDR3 DNA: TGTGCCAGCAGCCAGTTCCTTTACAATGAGCAGTTCTTC

V gene: TRBV30
J gene: TRBJ1-5
clone size: .
D gene: .
CDR3 protein: CAWSWGTSNQPQHF
CDR3 DNA: TGTGCCTGGAGTTGGGGCACGAGCAATCAGCCCCAGCATTTT

V gene: TRBV7-8
J gene: TRBJ2-3
clone size: .
D gene: .
CDR3 protein: CASTSSTDTQYF
CDR3 DNA: TGTGCCAGCACCTCCTCCACAGATACGCAGTATTTT

V gene: TRBV6-8
J gene: TRBJ2-5
clone size: once
D gene: TRBD2
CDR3 protein: CASSWNLAGGETQYF
CDR3 DNA: TGTGCCAGCAGTTGGAACCTAGCGGGGGGGGAGACCCAGTACTTC

V gene: TRBV30
J gene: TRBJ1-5
clone size: .
D gene: .
CDR3 protein: CAWSLAGMANQPQHF
CDR3 DNA: TGTGCCTGGAGTCTGGCGGGGATGGCGAATCAGCCCCAGCATTTT

V gene: TRBV6-5
J gene: TRBJ2-2
clone size: .
D gene: TRBD1
CDR3 protein: CASSSNRGSMFF
CDR3 DNA: TGTGCCAGCAGCTCTAACAGGGGTTCGATGTTTTTT

V gene: TRBV5-1
J gene: TRBJ1-2
clone size: .
D gene: TRBD1
CDR3 protein: CASSLSSGGLVPHGYTF
CDR3 DNA: TGCGCCAGCAGCTTGTCTTCAGGGGGCTTAGTTCCCCATGGCTACACCTTC

V gene: TRBV4-1
J gene: TRBJ2-7
clone size: .
D gene: TRBD1
CDR3 protein: CASSQETGAAHEQYF
CDR3 DNA: TGCGCCAGCAGCCAAGAGACAGGGGCGGCCCACGAGCAGTACTTC

V gene: TRBV19
J gene: TRBJ2-1
clone size: .
D gene: TRBD2
CDR3 protein: CASSLWASGTLLERNEQFF
CDR3 DNA: TGTGCCAGTAGTTTATGGGCTAGCGGAACTCTATTAGAGAGGAATGAGCAGTTCTTC

V gene: TRBV5-6
J gene: TRBJ1-1
clone size: .
D gene: .
CDR3 protein: CASSLFDRTMNTEAFF
CDR3 DNA: TGTGCCAGCAGCTTGTTCGACAGAACCATGAACACTGAAGCTTTCTTT